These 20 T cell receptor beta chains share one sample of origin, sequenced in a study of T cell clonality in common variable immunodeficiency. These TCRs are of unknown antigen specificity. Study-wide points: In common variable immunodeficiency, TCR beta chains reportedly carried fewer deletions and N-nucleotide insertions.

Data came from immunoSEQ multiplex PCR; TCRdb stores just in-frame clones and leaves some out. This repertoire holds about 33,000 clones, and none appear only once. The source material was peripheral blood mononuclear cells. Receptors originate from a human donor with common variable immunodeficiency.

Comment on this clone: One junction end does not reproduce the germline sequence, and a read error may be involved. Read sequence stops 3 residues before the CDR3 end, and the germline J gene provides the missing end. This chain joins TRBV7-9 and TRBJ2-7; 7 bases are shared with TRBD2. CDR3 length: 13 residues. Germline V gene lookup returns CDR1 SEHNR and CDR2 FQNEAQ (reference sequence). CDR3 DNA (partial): TGTTCCAGCAGCTCAATGCCGGGGGGCGAG. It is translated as CSSSSMPGGE. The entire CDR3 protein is CSSSSMPGGEQYF.

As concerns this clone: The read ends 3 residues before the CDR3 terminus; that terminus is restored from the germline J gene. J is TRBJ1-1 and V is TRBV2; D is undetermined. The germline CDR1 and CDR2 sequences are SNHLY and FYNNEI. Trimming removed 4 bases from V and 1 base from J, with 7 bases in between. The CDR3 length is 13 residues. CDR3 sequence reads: CASSGSPNTEAFF. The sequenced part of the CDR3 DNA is TGTGCCAGCAGTGGAAGCCCGAACACTGAA.

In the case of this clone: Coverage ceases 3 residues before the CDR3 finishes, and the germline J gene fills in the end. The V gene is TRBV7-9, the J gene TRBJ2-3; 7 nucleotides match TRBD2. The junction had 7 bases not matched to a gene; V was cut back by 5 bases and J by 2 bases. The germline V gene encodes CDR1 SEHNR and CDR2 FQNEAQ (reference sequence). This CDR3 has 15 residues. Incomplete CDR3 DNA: TGTGCCAGCAGCATTAGCGGGCCATCCACAGATACG. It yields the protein CASSISGPSTDT. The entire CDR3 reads CASSISGPSTDTQYF. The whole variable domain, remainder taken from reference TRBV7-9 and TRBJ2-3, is DTGVSQNPRHKITKRGQNVTFRCDPISEHNRLYWYRQTLGQGPEFLTYFQNEAQLEKSRLLSDRFSAERPKGSFSTLEIQRTEQGDSAMYLCASSISGPSTDTQYFGPGTRLTVL.

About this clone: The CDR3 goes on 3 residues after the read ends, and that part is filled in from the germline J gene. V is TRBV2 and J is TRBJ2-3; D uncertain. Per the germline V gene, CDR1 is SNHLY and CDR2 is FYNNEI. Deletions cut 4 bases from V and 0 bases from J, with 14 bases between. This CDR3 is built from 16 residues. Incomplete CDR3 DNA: TGTGCCAGCAGTGCCTACAGTCCCCAGAGCACAGATACG. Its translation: CASSAYSPQSTDT. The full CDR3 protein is CASSAYSPQSTDTQYF.

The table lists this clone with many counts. CDR3 protein: CASSRQYRSDEQFF. The sequenced CDR3 bases are TGTGCCAGCAGCCGCCAATACAGGAGCGATGAG. The V and J genes are TRBV4-2 and TRBJ2-1, with D perhaps matching TRBD1 (5 bases). The read ends 3 residues shy of where the CDR3 ends; the end is completed using the germline J gene. Per the germline V gene, CDR1 is LGHNA and CDR2 is YNFKEQ. Trimming took 4 bases from V and 8 from J, leaving 15 bases between them. This CDR3 is built from 14 residues.

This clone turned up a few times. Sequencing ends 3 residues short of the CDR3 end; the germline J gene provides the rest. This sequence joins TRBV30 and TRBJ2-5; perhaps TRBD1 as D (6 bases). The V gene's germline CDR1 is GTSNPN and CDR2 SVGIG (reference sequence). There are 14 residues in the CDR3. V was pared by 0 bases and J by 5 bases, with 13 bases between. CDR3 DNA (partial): TGTGCCTGGAGTGTACAGGGCGGGTACGAGACC. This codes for CAWSVQGGYET. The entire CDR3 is CAWSVQGGYETQYF.

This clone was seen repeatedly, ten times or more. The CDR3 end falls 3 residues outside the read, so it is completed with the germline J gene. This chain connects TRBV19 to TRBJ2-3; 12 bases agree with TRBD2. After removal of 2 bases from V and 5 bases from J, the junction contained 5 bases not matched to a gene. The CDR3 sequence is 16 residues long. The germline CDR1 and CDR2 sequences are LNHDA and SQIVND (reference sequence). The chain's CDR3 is CASSIRTSGAGDTQYF. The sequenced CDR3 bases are TGTGCCAGTAGTATAAGGACTAGCGGGGCTGGAGATACG.

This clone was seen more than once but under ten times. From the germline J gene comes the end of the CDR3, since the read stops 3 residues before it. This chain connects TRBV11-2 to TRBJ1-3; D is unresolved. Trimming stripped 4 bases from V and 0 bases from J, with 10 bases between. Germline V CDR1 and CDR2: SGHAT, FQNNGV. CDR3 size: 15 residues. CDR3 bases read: TGTGCCAGCAGCTCCCCCGGTACCTCTGGAAACACC. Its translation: CASSSPGTSGNT. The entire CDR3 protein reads CASSSPGTSGNTIYF.

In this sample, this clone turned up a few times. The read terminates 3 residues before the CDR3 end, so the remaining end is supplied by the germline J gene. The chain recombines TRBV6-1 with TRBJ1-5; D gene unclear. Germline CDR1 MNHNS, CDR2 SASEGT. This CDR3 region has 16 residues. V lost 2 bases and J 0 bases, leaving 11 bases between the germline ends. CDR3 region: CASSESAVYSNQPQHF. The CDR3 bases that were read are TGTGCCAGCAGTGAATCCGCGGTTTATAGCAATCAGCCC.

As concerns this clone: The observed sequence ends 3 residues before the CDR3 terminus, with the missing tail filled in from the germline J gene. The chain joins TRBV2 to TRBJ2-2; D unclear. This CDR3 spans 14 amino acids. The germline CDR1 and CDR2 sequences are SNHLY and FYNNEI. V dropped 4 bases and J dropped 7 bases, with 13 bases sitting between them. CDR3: CASSASQAYGELFF. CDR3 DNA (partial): TGTGCCAGCAGTGCAAGCCAGGCCTACGGGGAG.

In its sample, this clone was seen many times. CDR3 DNA (partial): TGTGCCAGCAGAGACTGGGACAGGTTAGGC. Amino acids: CASRDWDRLG. The whole CDR3 sequence reads CASRDWDRLGYTF. This chain joins TRBV11-2 and TRBJ1-2; 8 bases agree with TRBD1. The read falls 3 residues short of the CDR3 end, and the missing part is taken from the germline J gene. The CDR3 is made up of 13 amino acids. CDR1 is SGHAT, CDR2 FQNNGV, per germline.

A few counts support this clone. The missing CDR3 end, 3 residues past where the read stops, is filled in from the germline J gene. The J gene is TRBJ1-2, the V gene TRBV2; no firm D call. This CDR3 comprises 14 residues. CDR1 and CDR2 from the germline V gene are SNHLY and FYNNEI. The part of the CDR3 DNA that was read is TGTGCCAGCACGACCGACAACACCTTTTCGAGC. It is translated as CASTTDNTFSS. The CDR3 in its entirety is CASTTDNTFSSYTF.

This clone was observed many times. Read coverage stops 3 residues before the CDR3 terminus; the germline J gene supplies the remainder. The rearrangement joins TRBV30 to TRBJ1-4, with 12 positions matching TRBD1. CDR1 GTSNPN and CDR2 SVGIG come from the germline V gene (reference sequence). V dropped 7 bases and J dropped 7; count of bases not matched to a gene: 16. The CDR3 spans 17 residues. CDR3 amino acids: CASKIVPGQGAGEKLFF. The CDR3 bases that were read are TGTGCCTCCAAAATCGTACCGGGACAGGGGGCGGGTGAAAAA.

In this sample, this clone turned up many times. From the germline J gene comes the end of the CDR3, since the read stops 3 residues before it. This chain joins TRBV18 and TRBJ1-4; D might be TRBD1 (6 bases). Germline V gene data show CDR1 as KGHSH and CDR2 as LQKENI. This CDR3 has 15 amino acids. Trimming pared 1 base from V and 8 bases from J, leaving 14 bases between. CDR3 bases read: TGTGCCAGCTCACCACAAAGTCAGGGGAAGGAAAAA. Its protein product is CASSPQSQGKEK. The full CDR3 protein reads CASSPQSQGKEKLFF.

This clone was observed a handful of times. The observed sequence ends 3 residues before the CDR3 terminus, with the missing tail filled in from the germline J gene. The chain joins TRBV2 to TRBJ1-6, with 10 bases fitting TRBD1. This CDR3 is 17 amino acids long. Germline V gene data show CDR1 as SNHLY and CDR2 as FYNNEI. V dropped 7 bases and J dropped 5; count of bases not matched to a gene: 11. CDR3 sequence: CASTPGTGVYNNSPLHF. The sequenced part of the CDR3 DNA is TGTGCCAGCACACCCGGGACAGGGGTATACAATAATTCACCC.

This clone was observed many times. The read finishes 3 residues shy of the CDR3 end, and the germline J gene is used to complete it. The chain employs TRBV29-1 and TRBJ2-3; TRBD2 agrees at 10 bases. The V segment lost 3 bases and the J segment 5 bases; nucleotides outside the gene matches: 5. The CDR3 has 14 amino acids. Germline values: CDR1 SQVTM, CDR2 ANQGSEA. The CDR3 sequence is CSVDSAGGGDTQYF. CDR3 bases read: TGCAGCGTTGATTCAGCGGGGGGGGGAGATACG.

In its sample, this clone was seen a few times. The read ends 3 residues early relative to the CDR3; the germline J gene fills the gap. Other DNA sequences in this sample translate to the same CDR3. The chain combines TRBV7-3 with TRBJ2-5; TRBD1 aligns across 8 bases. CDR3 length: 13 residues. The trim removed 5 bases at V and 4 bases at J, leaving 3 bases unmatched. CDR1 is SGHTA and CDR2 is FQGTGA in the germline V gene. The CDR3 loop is CASSPDRGETQYF. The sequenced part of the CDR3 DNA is TGTGCCAGCAGCCCTGACAGGGGAGAGACC.

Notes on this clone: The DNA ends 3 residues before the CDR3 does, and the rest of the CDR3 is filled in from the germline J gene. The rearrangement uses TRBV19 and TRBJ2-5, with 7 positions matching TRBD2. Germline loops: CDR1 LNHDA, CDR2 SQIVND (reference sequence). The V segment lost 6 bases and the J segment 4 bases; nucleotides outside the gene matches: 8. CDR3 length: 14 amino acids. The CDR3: CASRGTGEGETQYF. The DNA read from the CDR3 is TGTGCCAGTAGAGGGACTGGGGAGGGAGAGACC.

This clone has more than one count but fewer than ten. The CDR3 protein is CASSQGLAKTDTQYF. The part of the CDR3 DNA that was read is TGTGCCAGCTCCCAGGGACTAGCGAAGACAGATACG. V and J are TRBV18 and TRBJ2-3; 10 bases match TRBD2. The sequenced fragment ends 3 residues before the CDR3 boundary, so the rest is inferred from the germline J gene. After removal of 6 bases from V and 3 bases from J, the junction contained 6 bases not matched to a gene. The CDR3 runs 15 residues. Germline CDR1 and CDR2: KGHSH and LQKENI.

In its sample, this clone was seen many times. The DNA read from the CDR3 is TGTGCCAGCAGCTTAGGGGGCGGC. Amino acid sequence: CASSLGGG. In full, the CDR3 is CASSLGGGYTF. V is TRBV11-3 and J is TRBJ1-2; TRBD1 is a possible D gene (5 bases). Read sequence stops 3 residues before the CDR3 end, and the germline J gene provides the missing end. The CDR3 loop spans 11 amino acids. Germline V lookup: CDR1 SGHNT, CDR2 YENEEA.